This T cell receptor (beta chain) was sequenced for a study of post-analysis software for immune sequencing data. For this clonotype: The antigen is unknown.

Included in the TCR beta cDNA libraries were unique molecular identifiers. TCRdb reprocessed the PCR reads via MiXCR and lists one record per CDR3 protein. The sample shows 500,000 to 600,000 distinct CDR3 sequences, around 44% of them seen only once. Study-wide results and caveats: Versus controls, multiple sclerosis patients showed significantly lower diversity (normalized Chao1).

Sample: blood. This receptor was taken from a girl aged 5-17 years with multiple sclerosis.

The CDR3 reads CSAQTSGRYNEQFF. The DNA for the CDR3 is TGCAGTGCTCAGACTAGCGGGAGGTACAATGAGCAGTTCTTC. The chain employs TRBV20-1 and TRBJ2-1, with 13 bases matching TRBD2. The CDR3 is made up of 14 amino acids. Per germline, CDR1 DFQATT and CDR2 SNEGSKA (reference sequence). J was trimmed by 4 bases and V by 5 bases; bases with no gene match: 2.